This TCR beta chain emerged from a study of blood T cell repertoires in COVID-19. Trimming pared 6 bases from V and 6 bases from J, leaving 11 bases between. Germline loops: CDR1 MNHEY, CDR2 SMNVEV (reference sequence). The CDR3 is 13 amino acids. This table comes from immunoSEQ multiplex PCR, and its TCRdb copy is limited to in-frame clones, with some not included. In the table there are fewer than 300,000 clones, 90% of which are singletons. This chain joins TRBV27 and TRBJ2-2, with D possibly matching TRBD1 (5 bases). The sequence derives from a woman in her twenties or thirties who had recovered from COVID-19. The material sequenced was PBMCs or T cells enriched from blood (not recorded which). The DNA for the CDR3 is TGTGCCAGCAGGACCCAGGGCCCCGGGGAGCTGTTTTTT. Amino acids: CASRTQGPGELFF.